This TCR beta chain is drawn from a study of Ad26.COV2.S vaccination and SARS-CoV-2 variants. Documented treatment: over 15 received Ad26.COV2.S at low or high dose, single or two shots; about 5 received placebo; per-sample allocation not given. Samples analyzed were those drawn on day 63 after the first vaccine or placebo injection. The junction had 14 bases not matched to a gene; V was cut back by 5 bases and J by 0 bases. The germline V gene has CDR1 SEHNR and CDR2 FQNEAQ (reference sequence). The CDR3 runs 18 residues. TCRdb keeps only in-frame clones here, not all; method: immunoSEQ multiplex PCR. The table lists a few hundred thousand clones, 83% of them singletons.

The chain links TRBV7-9 to TRBJ2-3, with TRBD1 identical over 7 bases. This sequence originates from a person aged 18-60 years who received the Ad26.COV2.S COVID-19 vaccine or a placebo. Source: peripheral blood, taken in a trial of Ad26.COV2.S vaccine versus placebo. DNA for the CDR3: TGTGCCAGCAGCATGAAGGACAGGCTCTATCTTAGCACAGATACGCAGTATTTT. Translated: CASSMKDRLYLSTDTQYF.